This T cell receptor beta chain originates from a study of blood T cell repertoires in COVID-19. Background on the study: COVID-19 samples collected from the United States, Italy and Spain covered acute and convalescent phases. PBMCs, B-cell-depleted T cells, or T cells provided the cDNA or gDNA that made up the material.

Generated by immunoSEQ multiplex PCR, the TCRdb table keeps only in-frame clones and is missing some. The sample includes about 400,000 clones, 85% to 90% of them seen just once. The germline V gene encodes CDR1 MDHEN and CDR2 SYDVKM. This CDR3 has 15 amino acids. V lost 4 bases to trimming and J lost 8 bases; unmatched junction nucleotides: 8. The chain combines TRBV28 with TRBJ2-1, with 10 bases aligning to TRBD1. The receptor was isolated from a woman aged 25-40 years with acute COVID-19. Sequenced input: PBMCs or T cells enriched from blood (not recorded which). CDR3 coding DNA: TGTGCCAGCAGTTCGCCGGGACAGGGGAGCCATGAGCAGTTCTTC. Its translation: CASSSPGQGSHEQFF.